This TCR beta chain is drawn from a study of tissue T cells after allogeneic stem cell transplantation. Study-level findings and limits: Tissue-detected TCR repertoire was only partly captured by blood and spleen T cells.

The ends were cut back, 0 bases at V and 0 bases at J, with 9 bases in the middle. This CDR3 is built from 16 residues. CDR1 is KGHPV, CDR2 FQNQEV, per germline (reference sequence). Time point defined: mouse harvest day 7 after allogeneic transplant. Mouse grafts combined 10^7 T-cell-depleted bone marrow cells with 10^6 splenic CD5+ T cells. Generated by immunoSEQ multiplex PCR, the TCRdb table keeps only in-frame clones and is missing some. The sample includes approximately 7,000 clones, 50% seen only once; the top ten take around 4.7%. Details on this clone: What it binds is not known. Mouse gene names apply. The read ends 1 residue before the CDR3 terminus; that terminus is restored from the germline J gene.

Sample: gut tissue. The origin of this receptor is a female BALB/c mouse given C57BL/6 T cells with graft-versus-host disease after an allogeneic hematopoietic cell transplant. The rearrangement uses TRBV26 and TRBJ1-5; D is uncertain. CDR3: CASSLSISYNNQAPLF. The sequenced part of the CDR3 DNA is TGTGCCAGCAGTCTGTCGATCAGCTATAACAACCAGGCTCCGCTT.